The 6 T cell receptor beta chains below all came from one sample that was sequenced in a study of shared clonotypes between healthy human individuals. Naive CD8 cells, CD45RO-negative and positively selected for CCR7, excluded terminally differentiated effector memory CD45RA+ cells. The method was immunoSEQ multiplex PCR; TCRdb's version includes in-frame clones alone and lacks a portion of them. The data contain about 820,000 clones, approximately 92% of them singletons. The sequenced sample was naive CD8+ T cells sorted from blood. The receptors derive from a man aged 25-45 years in good health.

The chain joins TRBV28 to TRBJ1-5, with a weak D call TRBD1 (5 bases). The CDR3 runs to 17 residues. Germline CDR1 reads MDHEN; CDR2 reads SYDVKM. Trimming pared 5 bases from V and 5 bases from J, leaving 22 bases between. This chain's CDR3 is CASSPKGHRQRYQPQHF. The DNA of the CDR3 is TGTGCCAGCAGTCCTAAGGGGCATAGACAGAGATATCAGCCCCAGCATTTT.

The V gene is TRBV10-3, the J gene TRBJ2-3; the D is unclear. V lost 6 bases and J lost 0, with 16 bases in between. Germline-derived CDR1 and CDR2 are ENHRY and SYGVKD. This CDR3 comprises 16 residues. The CDR3: CAIRPINEHSTDTQYF. As DNA, the CDR3 is TGTGCCATCAGGCCAATTAATGAACATAGCACAGATACGCAGTATTTT.

V and J are TRBV19 and TRBJ2-5, with D perhaps matching TRBD2 (5 bases). CDR3 size: 14 residues. Trimming removed 2 bases at V and 3 bases at J, with 10 bases between. Germline V gene data show CDR1 as LNHDA and CDR2 as SQIVND (reference sequence). CDR3 DNA: TGTGCCAGTAGTATAAATCCCGGGGAAGAGACCCAGTACTTC. Its translation: CASSINPGEETQYF.

The CDR3 nucleotides are TGTGCCAGTAGTGTCTCAGGCTACTCTGGAAACACCATATATTTT. Its translation: CASSVSGYSGNTIYF. The V call is TRBV19, the J call TRBJ1-3, with D uncertain. CDR1 LNHDA and CDR2 SQIVND come from the germline V gene (reference sequence). The CDR3 length is 15 residues. V lost 5 bases, J lost 0 bases, and 11 bases lay in between.

This chain links TRBV10-1 with TRBJ2-3; TRBD2 is a possible D gene (6 bases). Germline CDR1 is WNHNN and CDR2 is SYGVQD (reference sequence). The ends were cut back, 3 bases at V and 2 bases at J, with 27 bases in the middle. This CDR3 is 20 amino acids long. CDR3 nucleotide sequence: TGCGCCAGCAGTGATCATTCGACGGCAGGGAGGCAGGCGGTCACAGATACGCAGTATTTT. Its translation is CASSDHSTAGRQAVTDTQYF.

The chain employs TRBV28 and TRBJ2-1; 7 nucleotides line up with TRBD2. J gave up 7 bases and V 4 bases, and 13 bases lay outside the gene matches. CDR1 is MDHEN and CDR2 is SYDVKM in the germline V gene. The CDR3 length is 16 residues. The CDR3 loop is CASSSLVGLAANEQFF. In DNA, the CDR3 is TGTGCCAGCAGTTCCCTGGTAGGGCTAGCGGCGAATGAGCAGTTCTTC.